Presented here are 15 T cell receptor beta chains from one specimen sequenced in a study of glioma-infiltrating T cells after dendritic cell vaccination. Time point here: after dendritic cell vaccination, including at tumor progression/relapse. Data came from immunoSEQ multiplex PCR; TCRdb stores just in-frame clones and leaves some out. The table has 75,000 to 95,000 clones, roughly four fifths seen once; the top ten hold roughly 2.1%. Sequencing used blood, obtained after dendritic cell vaccination. These receptors were taken from a human donor with glioblastoma.

The V call is TRBV7-2, the J call TRBJ1-4; possible D gene TRBD1, 5 bases. V was clipped by 3 bases and J by 5 bases, with 13 bases between them. The CDR3 extends over 15 amino acids. The germline CDR1 and CDR2 sequences are SGHTA and FQGNSA. CDR3 residues: CASSFRAGINEKLFF. DNA for the CDR3: TGTGCCAGCAGCTTCCGGGCAGGGATAAATGAAAAACTGTTTTTT.

This chain joins TRBV19 and TRBJ2-7; 8 bases match TRBD2. This CDR3 contains 15 residues. V lost 1 base and J lost 2; bases outside the gene matches: 4. The germline V gene encodes CDR1 LNHDA and CDR2 SQIVND (reference sequence). CDR3 coding DNA: TGTGCCAGTAGTATAGGGCGGGGGGCCCCCTACGAGCAGTACTTC. Translation gives CASSIGRGAPYEQYF.

This sequence joins TRBV18 and TRBJ1-5; D ambiguous. This CDR3 spans 13 amino acids. The germline V and J ends were trimmed by 5 bases and 4 bases, with 9 bases remaining between them. Germline values: CDR1 KGHSH, CDR2 LQKENI. Here the CDR3 reads CASSSLENQPQHF. CDR3 coding DNA: TGTGCCAGCTCAAGTCTAGAGAATCAGCCCCAGCATTTT.

This clone has only a few counts. V is TRBV19 and J is TRBJ1-5, with D tentatively TRBD1 (6 bases). The CDR3 spans 13 residues. Per germline, CDR1 LNHDA and CDR2 SQIVND (reference sequence). The V gene lost 7 bases and the J gene lost 8 bases, with 15 bases spanning the gap. The CDR3 sequence: CASNGQLREPQHF. CDR3 in DNA: TGTGCCAGTAATGGACAGCTGAGGGAGCCCCAGCATTTT.

The chain has TRBV19 and TRBJ1-2; no reliable D call. The germline CDR1 and CDR2 sequences are LNHDA and SQIVND (reference sequence). V was clipped by 7 bases and J by 6 bases, with 9 bases between them. The CDR3 covers 11 residues. The CDR3 nucleotides are TGTGCCAGTACATATGGCAATGGCTACACCTTC. This sequence encodes CASTYGNGYTF.

The rearrangement joins TRBV5-6 to TRBJ1-5; D is possibly TRBD1 (6 bases). The V gene's germline CDR1 is SGHDT and CDR2 YYEEEE. The V and J ends lost 4 bases and 2 bases respectively, with 10 bases between them. The length of the CDR3 is 14 residues. The CDR3 sequence: CASSIQGGNQPQHF. CDR3 nucleotide sequence: TGTGCCAGCAGCATACAGGGAGGCAATCAGCCCCAGCATTTT.

The gene calls are TRBV4-1 and TRBJ1-1; no clear D. Germline V CDR1 and CDR2: MGHRA, YSYEKL. The CDR3 spans 14 residues. V lost 4 bases to trimming and J lost 0 bases, with 9 bases between them. The CDR3 loop reads CASSRGPLNTEAFF. The CDR3 DNA follows: TGCGCCAGCAGCCGCGGGCCTCTGAACACTGAAGCTTTCTTT.

This chain connects TRBV5-1 to TRBJ2-1; 14 bases fit TRBD2. Germline V gene sequence: CDR1 SGHRS, CDR2 YFSETQ. Germline trimming cut 4 bases from V and 4 bases from J; bases unmatched to any gene: 1. The CDR3 totals 15 residues. CDR3 sequence: CASSGTSGSYNEQFF. In DNA, the CDR3 is TGCGCCAGCAGCGGGACTAGCGGGAGTTACAATGAGCAGTTCTTC.

V usage is TRBV10-3 and J usage is TRBJ2-1; D may be TRBD2 (6 bases). Germline loops: CDR1 ENHRY, CDR2 SYGVKD. The V end was cut by 3 bases, the J end by 7 bases, with 13 bases between. This CDR3 contains 14 residues. Here the CDR3 DNA reads TGTGCCATCAGTGACCAGAGACTAGAGAATGAGCAGTTCTTC. Amino acids: CAISDQRLENEQFF.

V gene TRBV27 combines with J gene TRBJ2-5, with 7 nucleotides matching TRBD1. After removal of 6 bases from V and 2 bases from J, the junction contained 6 bases not matched to a gene. CDR1 and CDR2 (germline): MNHEY, SMNVEV (reference sequence). The CDR3 sequence is 14 residues long. The CDR3 DNA follows: TGTGCCAGCAGACGAGGACAGGTACAAGAGACCCAGTACTTC. It translates to CASRRGQVQETQYF.

The CDR3 DNA reads as TGTGCCACCAGCAGAAAAGCGGGAGTCAGCGCAGATACGCAGTATTTT. It translates to CATSRKAGVSADTQYF. This rearrangement joins TRBV15 to TRBJ2-3; 8 nucleotides line up with TRBD2. V shed 2 bases, J shed 4 bases, and the junction held 8 bases outside the gene matches. Germline V gives CDR1 LNHNV, CDR2 YYDKDF (reference sequence). This CDR3 spans 16 amino acids.

V gene TRBV9 combines with J gene TRBJ2-1; tentatively, D is TRBD2 (6 bases). V shed 0 bases and J shed 11 bases, with 12 bases lying between them. CDR1 is SGDLS and CDR2 is YYNGEE in the germline V gene. The CDR3 is 13 residues long. In DNA, the CDR3 is TGTGCCAGCAGCGTAGACCCTAGCGATAAGCAGTTCTTC. As protein: CASSVDPSDKQFF. The variable domain in full, completed from reference TRBV9 and TRBJ2-1, reads DSGVTQTPKHLITATGQRVTLRCSPRSGDLSVYWYQQSLDQGLQFLIQYYNGEERAKGNILERFSAQQFPDLHSELNLSSLELGDSALYFCASSVDPSDKQFFGPGTRLTVL.

The rearrangement uses TRBV27 and TRBJ1-2; TRBD1 matches at 8 bases. CDR1 is MNHEY and CDR2 is SMNVEV in the germline V gene (reference sequence). Germline trimming cut 3 bases from V and 1 base from J; bases unmatched to any gene: 1. The CDR3 contains 14 residues. CDR3 amino acids: CASSFDRGNYGYTF. DNA for the CDR3: TGTGCCAGCAGTTTCGACAGGGGTAACTATGGCTACACCTTC.

The J gene is TRBJ1-2, the V gene TRBV5-6; the D is unclear. Deletions cut 4 bases from V and 7 bases from J, with 14 bases between. The CDR3 runs 13 residues. The V gene's germline CDR1 is SGHDT and CDR2 YYEEEE. The CDR3 nucleotides read TGTGCCAGCAGCGTGGGCTGGGAGGCTGGCTACACCTTC. It yields the protein CASSVGWEAGYTF.

This chain joins TRBV7-9 and TRBJ2-3; D perhaps matches TRBD1 (6 bases). Germline V gene data show CDR1 as SEHNR and CDR2 as FQNEAQ (reference sequence). Trimming took off 2 bases at V and 0 bases at J, with 9 bases between the two ends. This CDR3 has 15 residues. The CDR3, as DNA: TGTGCCAGCAGCTTAAGACAGGCTAGCACAGATACGCAGTATTTT. It specifies CASSLRQASTDTQYF.